The 5 T cell receptor beta chains presented below share a single source sample, sequenced in a study of shared clonotypes between healthy human individuals. Sequencing was performed with immunoSEQ multiplex PCR; in TCRdb, only in-frame clones are kept and a portion is missing. The sample has about 510,000 clones, nearly 80% seen once. Sequenced: PBMCs. The source is a woman aged 40 to 50 in good health. Some clones in this sample may be carry-over from other donors' samples.

This rearrangement joins TRBV27 to TRBJ2-2; maybe TRBD1 (7 bases). Per germline, CDR1 MNHEY and CDR2 SMNVEV (reference sequence). Deletions cut 8 bases from V and 6 bases from J, with 22 bases between. This CDR3 region has 16 residues. CDR3 coding DNA: TGTGCCAGCTCACACCACAGGGGCGGGACCCCCGGGGAGCTGTTTTTT. This encodes CASSHHRGGTPGELFF.

This clone was picked up one time. Here the CDR3 DNA reads TGTGCCAGCACCCCGACGGGGGGGGCGGTCTACGAGCAGTACTTC. Protein product: CASTPTGGAVYEQYF. This chain uses TRBV7-2 with TRBJ2-7, with 8 bases matching TRBD2. The CDR3 covers 15 residues. V was clipped by 7 bases and J by 3 bases; unmatched bases: 11. Germline loops: CDR1 SGHTA, CDR2 FQGNSA.

This clone was seen a few times. The chain joins TRBV5-1 to TRBJ2-3; TRBD2 matches 7 bases. V dropped 1 base and J dropped 0; count of bases not matched to a gene: 2. The CDR3 totals 15 residues. Looked up from germline, CDR1 is SGHRS and CDR2 is YFSETQ. The CDR3 nucleotides read TGCGCCAGCAGCTTGACTAGCGCTAGCACAGATACGCAGTATTTT. Translated, it gives CASSLTSASTDTQYF.

This clone turned up a few times. The V gene is TRBV19, the J gene TRBJ2-6, with D perhaps TRBD2 (5 bases). CDR1 is LNHDA and CDR2 is SQIVND in the germline V gene (reference sequence). V lost 6 bases, J lost 0 bases, and 18 bases lay in between. This CDR3 is built from 18 residues. The CDR3 DNA is TGTGCCAGTAGCCCCAGAGTATGGCGGGTCTCTGGGGCCAACGTCCTGACTTTC. Translation: CASSPRVWRVSGANVLTF.

This clone was observed once. The V and J genes are TRBV7-2 and TRBJ2-1, with 10 bases that match TRBD2. Losses at the gene ends were 8 bases for V and 1 base for J; bases not matched to a gene: 2. The CDR3 runs to 14 residues. Germline V gives CDR1 SGHTA, CDR2 FQGNSA. CDR3 residues: CASAAGGSYNEQFF. DNA of the CDR3: TGTGCCAGCGCAGCGGGAGGGTCCTACAATGAGCAGTTCTTC. The whole variable domain, filled in from reference TRBV7-2 and TRBJ2-1, reads GAGVSQSPSNKVTEKGKDVELRCDPISGHTALYWYRQSLGQGLEFLIYFQGNSAPDKSGLPSDRFSAERTGGSVSTLTIQRTQQEDSAVYLCASAAGGSYNEQFFGPGTRLTVL.